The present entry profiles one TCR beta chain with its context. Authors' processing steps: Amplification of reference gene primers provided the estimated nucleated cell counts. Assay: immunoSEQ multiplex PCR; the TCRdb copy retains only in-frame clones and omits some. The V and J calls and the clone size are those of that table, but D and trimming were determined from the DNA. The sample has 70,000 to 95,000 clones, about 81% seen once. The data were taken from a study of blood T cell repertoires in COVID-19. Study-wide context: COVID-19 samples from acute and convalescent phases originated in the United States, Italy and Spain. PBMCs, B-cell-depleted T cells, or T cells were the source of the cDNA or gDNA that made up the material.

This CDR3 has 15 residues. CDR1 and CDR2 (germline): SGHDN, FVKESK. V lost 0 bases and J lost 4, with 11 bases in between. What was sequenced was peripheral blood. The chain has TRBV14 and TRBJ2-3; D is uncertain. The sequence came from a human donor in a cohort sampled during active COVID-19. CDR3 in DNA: TGTGCCAGCAGCCAAGAGTGGGCGCTGGCAGATACGCAGTATTTT. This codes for CASSQEWALADTQYF.